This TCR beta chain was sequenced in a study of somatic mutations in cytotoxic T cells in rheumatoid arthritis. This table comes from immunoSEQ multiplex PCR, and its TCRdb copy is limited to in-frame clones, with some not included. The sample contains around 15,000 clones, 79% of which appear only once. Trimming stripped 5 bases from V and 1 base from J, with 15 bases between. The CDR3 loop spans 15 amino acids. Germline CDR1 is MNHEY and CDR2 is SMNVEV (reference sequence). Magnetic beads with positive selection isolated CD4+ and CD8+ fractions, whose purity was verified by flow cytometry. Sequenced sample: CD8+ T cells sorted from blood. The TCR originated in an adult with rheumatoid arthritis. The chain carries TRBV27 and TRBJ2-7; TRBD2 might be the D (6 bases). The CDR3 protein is CASSTREPKSYEQYF. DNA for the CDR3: TGTGCCAGCAGTACCCGGGAGCCAAAATCCTACGAGCAGTACTTC.